This note documents a single T cell receptor (beta chain) sequence. The data derive from a study of blood T cell repertoires in COVID-19. Study information: From the United States, Italy and Spain came samples of acute and convalescent COVID-19. Sample material is recorded as cDNA or gDNA derived from T cells, B-cell-depleted T cells, or PBMCs.

Trimming took 1 base from V and 3 from J, leaving 10 bases between them. Germline assignment: CDR1 SGHVS and CDR2 FNYEAQ. CDR3 length: 14 residues. In the authors' methods: Researchers report that nucleated cell counts were estimated from reference gene primer amplification. Generated by immunoSEQ multiplex PCR, the TCRdb table keeps only in-frame clones and is missing some. V, J and clone size derive from that table, while D and trimming were established from the DNA sequence. The repertoire holds about 150,000 clones, with just under 85% as singletons. The sequence was obtained from an elderly woman with COVID-19, enrolled during active disease. The rearrangement joins TRBV7-6 to TRBJ2-7; a weak D match, TRBD1 (5 bases). What was sequenced was peripheral blood. CDR3 protein: CASSLVKGDYEQYF. The CDR3 DNA reads as TGTGCCAGCAGCTTAGTCAAAGGGGACTACGAGCAGTACTTC.